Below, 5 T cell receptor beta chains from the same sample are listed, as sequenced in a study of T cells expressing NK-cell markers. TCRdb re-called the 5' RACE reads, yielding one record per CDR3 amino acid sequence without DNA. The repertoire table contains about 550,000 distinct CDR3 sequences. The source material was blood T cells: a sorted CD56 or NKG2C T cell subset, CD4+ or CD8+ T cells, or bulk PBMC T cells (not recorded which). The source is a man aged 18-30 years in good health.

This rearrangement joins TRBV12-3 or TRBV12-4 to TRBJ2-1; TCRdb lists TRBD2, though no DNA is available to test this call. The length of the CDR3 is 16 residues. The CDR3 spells CASSLGLAGGYNEQFF.

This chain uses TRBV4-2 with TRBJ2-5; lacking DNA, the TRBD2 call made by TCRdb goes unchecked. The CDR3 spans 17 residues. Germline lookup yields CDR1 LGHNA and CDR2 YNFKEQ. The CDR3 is CASSQDQRRAGRGTQYF.

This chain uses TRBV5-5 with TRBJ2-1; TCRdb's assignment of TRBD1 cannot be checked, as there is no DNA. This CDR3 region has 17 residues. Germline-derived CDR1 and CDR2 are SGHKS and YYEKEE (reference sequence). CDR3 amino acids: CASKRAGTGGQYNEQFF.

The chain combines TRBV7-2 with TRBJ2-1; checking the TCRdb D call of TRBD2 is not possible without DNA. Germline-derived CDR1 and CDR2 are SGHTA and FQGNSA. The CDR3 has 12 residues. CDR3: CASSRRIYEQFF.

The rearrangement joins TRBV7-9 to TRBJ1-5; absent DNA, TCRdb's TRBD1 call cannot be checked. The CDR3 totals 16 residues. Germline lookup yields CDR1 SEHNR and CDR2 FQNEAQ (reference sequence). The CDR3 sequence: CASSLGSGDGNQPQHF.